The rows below give T cell receptor beta chains drawn from one sample of a study of T cells in Graves' hyperthyroidism and ophthalmopathy. Via MiXCR, TCRdb re-called the multiplex PCR reads, giving one row per CDR3 protein. In the table there are about 770,000 distinct CDR3 sequences, about 19% of which are singletons. The sequenced sample consisted of blood. Receptors originate from a woman between 50 and 59 years old with Graves' hyperthyroidism that later progressed to Graves' ophthalmopathy. Each CDR3 is given with its conserved first and last residue. A D gene is named only where the DNA matches it firmly. Part of the rows lack a size; the others show once, few, many or a class for expanded clones.

v_call	j_call	clone_size	d_call	cdr3_aa	cdr3_nt
TRBV10-1	TRBJ1-6	-	-	CASSEQGGQTDNSPLHF	TGCGCCAGCAGTGAGCAAGGGGGACAAACGGATAATTCACCCCTCCACTTT
TRBV11-2	TRBJ2-2	-	TRBD2	CASSLVGGEYGELFF	TGTGCCAGCAGCTTAGTGGGAGGGGAATACGGGGAGCTGTTTTTT
TRBV15	TRBJ1-6	-	-	CATSRDEQDYNSPLHF	TGTGCCACCAGCAGAGACGAACAGGACTATAATTCACCCCTCCACTTT
TRBV30	TRBJ1-2	many	TRBD1	CAWSRGQGGYTF	TGTGCCTGGAGTAGGGGGCAAGGCGGCTACACCTTC
TRBV3-1	TRBJ2-3	-	-	CASSQDRGVRTDTQYF	TGTGCCAGCAGCCAAGATCGGGGAGTAAGAACAGATACGCAGTATTTT
TRBV5-1	TRBJ1-1	few	TRBD1	CASSLVLTGGSEAFF	TGCGCCAGCAGCTTGGTTTTGACAGGGGGCTCTGAAGCTTTCTTT
TRBV9	TRBJ2-2	-	-	CASKPYSTGELFF	TGTGCCAGCAAGCCTTACTCCACCGGGGAGCTGTTTTTT
TRBV9	TRBJ1-1	many	-	CASSVGIGGDRWSEAFF	TGTGCCAGCAGCGTAGGGATAGGGGGGGACCGCTGGTCTGAAGCTTTCTTT
TRBV6-2/TRBV6-3	TRBJ2-1	many	-	CASSYRYNEQFF	TGCGCCAGCAGCTATAGATACAATGAGCAGTTCTTC
TRBV27	TRBJ1-2	few	-	CASSLTTGVYGYTF	TGTGCCAGCAGTTTAACTACTGGGGTCTATGGCTACACCTTC
TRBV14	TRBJ2-1	-	-	CASRHGGYNEQFF	TGTGCCAGTAGGCATGGCGGATACAATGAGCAGTTCTTC
TRBV9	TRBJ2-3	few	-	CASSVGGNTDTQYF	TGTGCCAGCAGCGTAGGCGGAAACACAGATACGCAGTATTTT
TRBV5-1	TRBJ1-3	-	-	CASSLGAAGNTVYF	TGCGCCAGCAGCCTCGGGGCAGCTGGAAACACCGTATATTTT
TRBV7-8	TRBJ2-6	-	-	CASSPGRVSGANVLTF	TGTGCCAGCAGCCCTGGGCGGGTCAGTGGGGCCAACGTCCTGACTTTC
TRBV3-1	TRBJ1-1	-	-	CASSQESRNTGAFF	TGTGCCAGCAGCCAAGAATCTAGGAACACTGGAGCTTTCTTT
TRBV12-5	TRBJ1-1	few	TRBD1	CASTGQMNTEAFF	TGTGCTAGTACGGGACAGATGAACACTGAAGCTTTCTTT
TRBV5-6	TRBJ2-3	-	TRBD1	CASSLTGEVTDTQYF	TGTGCCAGCAGCTTGACAGGGGAAGTAACAGATACGCAGTATTTT
TRBV20-1	TRBJ2-4	-	-	CSARGDIGYAAKNIQYF	TGCAGTGCTAGAGGGGACATTGGATATGCGGCCAAAAACATTCAGTACTTC
TRBV3-1	TRBJ2-3	few	TRBD2	CASSQGLTSGGHTQYF	TGTGCCAGCAGCCAAGGGTTGACTAGCGGGGGACATACGCAGTATTTT
TRBV11-2	TRBJ1-1	many	TRBD1	CASSYLRTGETEAFF	TGTGCCAGCAGCTACCTACGGACAGGGGAGACTGAAGCTTTCTTT
TRBV6-1	TRBJ1-1	few	-	CASSDRLGTEAFF	TGTGCCAGCAGTGACAGGCTGGGGACTGAAGCTTTCTTT
TRBV24-1	TRBJ2-3	few	TRBD1	CATSDSTGGRTDTQYF	TGTGCCACCAGTGATTCGACAGGGGGCCGCACAGATACGCAGTATTTT
TRBV12-3/TRBV12-4	TRBJ1-2	few	TRBD1	CASSTTGVRGYTF	TGTGCCAGCAGTACAACAGGGGTCAGGGGCTACACCTTC
TRBV2	TRBJ2-7	-	TRBD2	CASSGASGASYEQYF	TGTGCCAGCAGTGGAGCTAGCGGGGCTAGCTACGAGCAGTACTTC
TRBV7-7	TRBJ2-1	-	TRBD2	CASSLDDGGASEQFF	TGTGCTAGCAGCTTGGATGACGGGGGGGCCAGTGAGCAGTTCTTC
TRBV18	TRBJ2-7	many	TRBD2	CASSPGWLAGVNSYEQYF	TGTGCCAGCTCACCGGGCTGGCTAGCGGGTGTTAACTCCTACGAGCAGTACTTC
TRBV7-8	TRBJ2-3	many	-	CASSNELRYRSTDTQYF	TGTGCCAGCAGTAACGAACTTCGGTACCGAAGCACAGATACGCAGTATTTT
TRBV7-2	TRBJ2-7	many	-	CASSSGAPWDGYEQYF	TGTGCCAGCAGCTCGGGGGCCCCTTGGGATGGGTACGAGCAGTACTTC
TRBV6-1	TRBJ1-1	many	TRBD1	CASRGQGDTEAFF	TGTGCCAGCAGGGGACAGGGTGATACTGAAGCTTTCTTT
TRBV7-3	TRBJ1-2	few	-	CATIQFRGYTF	TGTGCCACCATTCAGTTCCGTGGCTACACCTTC
TRBV5-8	TRBJ2-2	-	-	CASSFVKNRGSFF	TGTGCCAGCAGCTTTGTTAAGAACCGGGGATCGTTTTTT
TRBV10-3	TRBJ1-1	many	-	CAISESRAEGEAFF	TGTGCCATCAGTGAGTCACGGGCTGAAGGGGAAGCTTTCTTT
TRBV7-3	TRBJ2-1	-	TRBD2	CASMYSGGRDEQFF	TGTGCCAGCATGTATAGCGGGGGGCGCGACGAGCAGTTCTTC
TRBV3-1	TRBJ1-1	many	-	CASSQSVNTEAFF	TGTGCCAGCAGCCAATCGGTGAACACTGAAGCTTTCTTT
TRBV4-1	TRBJ1-5	-	-	CASSPGQGLYNQPQHF	TGCGCCAGCAGCCCTGGGCAGGGGTTGTACAATCAGCCCCAGCATTTT
TRBV6-6	TRBJ1-6	few	-	CASSYSQRRITLHF	TGTGCCAGCAGTTACTCTCAACGACGGATCACCCTCCACTTT
TRBV3-1	TRBJ1-6	-	-	CASSEIHSGNSPLHF	TGTGCCAGCAGCGAAATCCACAGTGGTAATTCACCCCTCCACTTT
TRBV5-1	TRBJ2-1	-	-	CASRDGSYEQFF	TGCGCCAGCAGGGACGGATCCTACGAGCAGTTCTTC
TRBV27	TRBJ1-5	many	TRBD1	CASSFQGAGWPQHF	TGTGCCAGCAGTTTCCAGGGGGCGGGATGGCCCCAGCATTTT
TRBV5-6	TRBJ2-1	few	-	CASSFLAGHEQFF	TGTGCCAGCAGCTTTCTAGCAGGCCATGAGCAGTTCTTC
TRBV7-9	TRBJ1-1	few	-	CASSAHRVQAFF	TGTGCCAGCAGCGCCCACAGGGTTCAAGCTTTCTTT
TRBV12-5	TRBJ2-3	-	-	CASERSSTDTQYF	TGTGCTAGCGAGAGGAGTAGCACAGATACGCAGTATTTT
TRBV4-1	TRBJ2-7	many	-	CASSQDLTAYEQYF	TGCGCCAGCAGCCAAGATCTCACAGCTTACGAGCAGTACTTC
TRBV20-1	TRBJ2-5	-	TRBD2	CSALLAGGQETQYF	TGCAGTGCTTTACTAGCGGGGGGGCAAGAGACCCAGTACTTC
TRBV3-1	TRBJ1-4	many	-	CASSQGTGVGEKLFF	TGTGCCAGCAGCCAAGGGACCGGGGTTGGCGAAAAACTGTTTTTT
TRBV30	TRBJ1-2	many	-	CAWKSERNYGYTF	TGTGCCTGGAAGTCAGAAAGAAACTATGGCTACACCTTC
TRBV15	TRBJ1-5	-	-	CATSSGSQPQHF	TGTGCCACCAGCAGTGGGTCTCAGCCCCAGCATTTT
TRBV6-1	TRBJ1-5	many	TRBD1	CASSPGQGAVQPQHF	TGTGCCAGCAGCCCGGGACAGGGGGCCGTTCAGCCCCAGCATTTT
TRBV6-1	TRBJ1-2	few	-	CASRSQAFYGYTF	TGTGCCAGCAGGTCACAGGCTTTCTATGGCTACACCTTC
TRBV5-1	TRBJ1-2	few	-	CASSLGRREGDYGYTF	TGCGCCAGCAGCTTGGGTCGGAGGGAAGGTGACTATGGCTACACCTTC
TRBV20-1	TRBJ2-2	-	-	CSASKERDAGELFF	TGCAGTGCTAGCAAGGAGAGGGACGCCGGGGAGCTGTTTTTT
TRBV20-1	TRBJ2-6	-	-	CSARDRGSGANVLTF	TGCAGTGCTAGGGATCGAGGCTCTGGGGCCAACGTCCTGACTTTC
TRBV6-1	TRBJ2-2	few	TRBD2	CASSFTSGGNTGELFF	TGTGCCAGCAGTTTTACTAGCGGGGGGAACACCGGGGAGCTGTTTTTT
TRBV6-2/TRBV6-3	TRBJ2-7	many	-	CASTEGTSGYEQYF	TGTGCCAGCACAGAAGGGACTTCGGGGTACGAGCAGTACTTC
TRBV19	TRBJ1-2	-	TRBD1	CASSMRTGGSTRIRYGYTF	TGTGCCAGTAGTATGAGGACAGGGGGTTCTACCAGAATTCGCTATGGCTACACCTTC
TRBV5-4	TRBJ1-2	-	-	CASSQRAPHHGYTF	TGTGCCAGCAGCCAGAGGGCCCCGCACCATGGCTACACCTTC
TRBV7-2	TRBJ2-7	-	-	CASSSNGGPYEQYF	TGTGCCAGCAGCTCCAACGGGGGGCCCTACGAGCAGTACTTC
TRBV7-9	TRBJ1-1	few	-	CASSLSGAEAFF	TGTGCCAGCAGCTTATCAGGGGCTGAAGCTTTCTTT